One T cell receptor (beta chain) is described in this entry. Its matching antigen is unknown. Treatment here: roughly 10-day PBMC culture with coronavirus spike peptide pools or control peptides (ViraFEST assay). Trimming left V 5 bases short and J 3 bases short, with 18 bases between. The length of the CDR3 is 16 residues. The V gene's germline CDR1 is MNHEY and CDR2 SMNVEV (reference sequence). This sample stems from a study of vaccination and CD4 T cells after COVID-19. Study-level background: Nasal swab PCR identified SARS-CoV-2 in the convalescent patients, of whom roughly nine were mild and one severe. Every culture used as a control got a CEFX pool, an HIV-1 Nef pool, or no peptide. General observations from the study: Reactive clone data from convalescent patients indicated a median of about 86% appearing only post-vaccination.

Sequenced with the Oncomine TCR Beta short-read assay was DNA taken from cultured CD4+ T cells. TCRdb processed the PCR reads anew with MiXCR; each CDR3 protein has one entry. The sample has over 10,000 distinct CDR3 sequences, about three fifths seen once. The TCR originated in a human donor with COVID-19. Sample: cultured CD4+ T cells from blood, taken after SARS-CoV-2 vaccination. The rearrangement uses TRBV27 and TRBJ2-3; D is perhaps TRBD1 or TRBD2 (5 bases each). The CDR3 coding sequence is TGTGCCAGCAGTCTCGGGACCACCATGGGGACAGATACGCAGTATTTT. Translated, it gives CASSLGTTMGTDTQYF.